This T cell receptor beta chain was sequenced during a study of response to subunit inactivated influenza vaccine. V was cut by 0 bases and J by 0 bases, with 16 bases left in between. Germline values: CDR1 SGDLS, CDR2 YYNGEE. This CDR3 contains 18 residues. One entry per CDR3 protein, called by TCRdb with MiXCR from the RT-PCR reads. Seen here are some 500,000 distinct CDR3 sequences, approximately 15% observed once, and the top ten hold less than 4%. Source: CD4+ T cells sorted from PBMCs, taken around 25 months after vaccination. The clonotype was recovered from a man aged 45 to 70 who received an inactivated influenza vaccine. The J gene is TRBJ1-5, the V gene TRBV9; a possible D gene is TRBD1 (6 bases). CDR3 bases: TGTGCCAGCAGCGTAGCGTCCAGGGGTTCGCCTAGCAATCAGCCCCAGCATTTT. Translating gives CASSVASRGSPSNQPQHF.